The following is a T cell receptor beta chain sequence with its context. These data originate in a study of blood T cell repertoires in COVID-19. The V and J ends lost 0 bases and 9 bases, in that order; junction bases with no gene match: 7. The germline CDR1 and CDR2 sequences are SGHRS and YFSETQ. The CDR3 runs to 15 residues. TCRdb's copy holds only in-frame clones and misses some; the assay was immunoSEQ multiplex PCR. The repertoire holds just over 95,000 clones, with roughly 80% as singletons. This TCR was recovered from a man older than 75 with acute or convalescent COVID-19. The chain uses TRBV5-1 and TRBJ2-1; 9 bases are shared with TRBD2. Material: peripheral blood. CDR3 coding DNA: TGCGCCAGCAGCTTGGGGGCTAGCGGGATGGGTGAGCAGTTCTTC. Translation gives CASSLGASGMGEQFF.